The present TCR beta chain was sequenced within a study of preoperative IRX-2 immunotherapy in early breast cancer (dated by TCRdb to about 2019). As encoded in the germline V gene, CDR1 is SGHTA while CDR2 is FQGTGA. The CDR3 spans 16 residues, from the cysteine through the phenylalanine. Only the CDR3 part of the read is kept: 48 bases, read in frame from the first base. The junction carries 15 bases between V and J, which are trimmed by 2 bases and 7 bases respectively. About this clone: Its antigen remains unidentified. Base qualities are not at hand, and no much larger clone is one base apart.

Libraries were built with the immunoSEQ multiplex PCR assay. In its TCRdb copy, this immuneACCESS table keeps in-frame sequences only and misses some clones. Where compared with another copy, unresolved V genes explain less than half of these, and the others have no known cause. This sample gives 40,000 or so clones in total; over 85% of them show up just once. The top ten clonotypes cover 1.5% to 2% of the sample. In light of the paper, this sample's treatment or condition label describes: preoperative locoregional IRX-2 cytokine immunotherapy. The samples were obtained from a phase Ib study that tested preoperative, locoregional IRX-2 cytokine immunotherapy designed to prime immune responses. Patients with early-stage breast cancer who were given IRX-2 before surgery served as donors.

This clonotype was obtained from a human donor with breast cancer. The sequenced sample was tumor tissue, obtained after IRX-2 immunotherapy. This receptor chain uses TRBV7-3 and TRBJ1-6; the D gene is perhaps TRBD1, on 5 matching bases. The bases are TGTGCCAGCAGCTTACGCCCCCCAGGGCTGAATTCACCCCTCCACTTT. It encodes CASSLRPPGLNSPLHF.